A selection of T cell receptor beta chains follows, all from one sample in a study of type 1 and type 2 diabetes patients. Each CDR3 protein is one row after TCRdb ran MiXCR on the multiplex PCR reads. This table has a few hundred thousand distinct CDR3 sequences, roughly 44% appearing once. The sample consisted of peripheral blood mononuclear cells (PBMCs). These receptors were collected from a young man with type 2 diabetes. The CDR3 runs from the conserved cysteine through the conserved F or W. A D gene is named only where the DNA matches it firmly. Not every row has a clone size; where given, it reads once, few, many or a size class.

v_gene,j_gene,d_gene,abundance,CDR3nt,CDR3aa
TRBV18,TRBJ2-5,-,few,TGTGCCAGCTCGCCCGATCAGGGCCAAGAGACCCAGTACTTC,CASSPDQGQETQYF
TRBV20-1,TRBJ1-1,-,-,TGCAGTGCTTCGAGGGGGGGCATGAACACTGAAGCTTTCTTT,CSASRGGMNTEAFF
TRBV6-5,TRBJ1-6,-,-,TGTGCCAGCAGTCCTACAGGTTTTTCACCCCTCCACTTT,CASSPTGFSPLHF
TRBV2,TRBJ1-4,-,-,TGTGCCAGCAGCCCGAGGGGGGGAGTTAATGAAAAACTGTTTTTT,CASSPRGGVNEKLFF
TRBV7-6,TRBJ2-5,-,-,TGTGCCAGCAGCTTAATGAGGGTTTTCGAGACCCAGTACTTC,CASSLMRVFETQYF
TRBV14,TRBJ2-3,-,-,TGTGCCAGCAGCCTATCCGGGACTTTGGGGGATACGCAGTATTTT,CASSLSGTLGDTQYF
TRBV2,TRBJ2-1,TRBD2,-,TGTGCCAGCAGTGAGGGGAGGGCCCCTTGGCAGTTCTTC,CASSEGRAPWQFF
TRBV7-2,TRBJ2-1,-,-,TGCGCCAGCAGCCCCCCTGCGGGCGGTGAGCAGTTCTTC,CASSPPAGGEQFF
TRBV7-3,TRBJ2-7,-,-,TGTGCCAGCAGTGAAGCAACCGCGAGCGGCTCCTACGAGCAGTACTTC,CASSEATASGSYEQYF
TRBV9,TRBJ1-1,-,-,TGTGCCAGCAGCGTAGGGGATTGGGACACTGAAGCTTTCTTT,CASSVGDWDTEAFF
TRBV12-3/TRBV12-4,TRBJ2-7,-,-,TGTGCCAGCAGTTTAGGTGGGAGTCGGTCCTACGAGCAGTACTTC,CASSLGGSRSYEQYF
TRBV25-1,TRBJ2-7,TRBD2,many,TGTGCCAGCAGTAGCGGGAGGCACACTTACGAGCAGTACTTC,CASSSGRHTYEQYF
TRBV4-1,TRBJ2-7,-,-,TGCGCCAGCAGCCCCGAACTAAACAGCCCATACTACGAGCAGTACTTC,CASSPELNSPYYEQYF
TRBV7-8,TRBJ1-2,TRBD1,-,TGTGCCAGCAGCTTGGAGCCCGGGACAGTCTCTGGCTACACCTTC,CASSLEPGTVSGYTF
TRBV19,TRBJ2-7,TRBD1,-,TGTGCCAGTAGTATCTCGTTTCGCAGTTGGGACAGCGAGCAGTACTTC,CASSISFRSWDSEQYF
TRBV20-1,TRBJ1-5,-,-,TGCAGTGCTAGGATGGAGGGATTTCAGCCCCAGCATTTT,CSARMEGFQPQHF
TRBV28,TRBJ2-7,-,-,TGTGCCAGCAGTCCACAGGGTAGTGGGTACGAGCAGTACTTC,CASSPQGSGYEQYF
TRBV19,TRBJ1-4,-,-,TGTGCCAGTAGTGTCCAGTTAGCAACTAATGAAAAACTGTTTTTT,CASSVQLATNEKLFF
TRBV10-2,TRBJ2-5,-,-,TGCGCCAGCGGTGAATCTGGTCCCAGAACAGAAGAGACCCAGTACTTC,CASGESGPRTEETQYF
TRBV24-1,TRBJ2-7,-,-,TGTGCCTCCAGTGAGCCGGACAGCTACGAGCAGTACTTC,CASSEPDSYEQYF
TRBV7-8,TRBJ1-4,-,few,TGTGCCAGCAGCTTTCCGGGGTCTGGTGAAAAACTGTTTTTT,CASSFPGSGEKLFF
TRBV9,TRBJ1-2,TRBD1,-,TGTGCCAGCAGCGTAGCCCTACAGGGGGGGGGTGGCTACACCTTC,CASSVALQGGGGYTF
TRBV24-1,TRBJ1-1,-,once,TGTGCCACCAGTGCCTCGACAGAGAACACTGAAGCTTTCTTT,CATSASTENTEAFF